The clone carrying this T cell receptor (beta chain) was observed many times. What it binds is unknown. Arm-PCR of CDR3 regions and iRepertoire HTBI primers were the basis on which TCR beta libraries were built. TCRdb ran MiXCR on the multiplex PCR reads and lists one entry per CDR3 protein. The sample has 680,000 or so distinct CDR3 sequences, less than 20% seen once. This CDR3 spans 14 amino acids. CDR1 is SGHAT and CDR2 is FQNNGV in the germline V gene. Trimming stripped 3 bases from V and 2 bases from J, with 11 bases between. Noted time point: newly diagnosed GD, antithyroid drugs for less than 3 months. PBMCs provided the RNA from which the TCR library was made. These data come from a study of regulatory T cells in long-lasting Graves disease. Study results and limitations: The work looked only at peripheral blood and did not look at thyroid tissue. Gene preferences differed: TRBV28, TRBJ1-2, TRBJ2-5 in persistent cases.

This sample was also put to use in a study of T cells in Graves' hyperthyroidism and ophthalmopathy. That work states: Stable hyperthyroidism and ophthalmopathy were separated using 13 V-J signatures.

The V call is TRBV11-2, the J call TRBJ2-7; maybe TRBD2 (5 bases). Sequenced here: peripheral blood mononuclear cells (PBMCs), sampled at new diagnosis, from a patient treated with antithyroid drugs. The clonotype originates from a woman in her 30s with Graves disease. The CDR3 DNA sequence: TGTGCCAGCAGCTTTTCCCGGGGAGCCTACGAGCAGTACTTC. It is translated as CASSFSRGAYEQYF.